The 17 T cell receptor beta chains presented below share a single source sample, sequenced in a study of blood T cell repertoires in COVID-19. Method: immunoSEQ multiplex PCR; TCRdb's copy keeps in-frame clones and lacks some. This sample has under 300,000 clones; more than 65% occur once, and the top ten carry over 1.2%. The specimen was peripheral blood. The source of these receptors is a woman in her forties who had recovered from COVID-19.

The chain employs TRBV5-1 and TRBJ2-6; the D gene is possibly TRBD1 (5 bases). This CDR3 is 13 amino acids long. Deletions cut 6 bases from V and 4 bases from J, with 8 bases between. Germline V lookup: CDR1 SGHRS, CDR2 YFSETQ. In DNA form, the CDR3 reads TGCGCCAGCACCTCAGGGGGGGCCAACGTCCTGACTTTC. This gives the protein CASTSGGANVLTF.

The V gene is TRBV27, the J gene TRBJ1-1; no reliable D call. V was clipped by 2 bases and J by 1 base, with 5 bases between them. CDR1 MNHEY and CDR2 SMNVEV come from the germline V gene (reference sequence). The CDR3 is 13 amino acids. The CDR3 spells CASSLRENTEAFF. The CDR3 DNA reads TGTGCCAGCAGTTTACGGGAGAACACTGAAGCTTTCTTT.

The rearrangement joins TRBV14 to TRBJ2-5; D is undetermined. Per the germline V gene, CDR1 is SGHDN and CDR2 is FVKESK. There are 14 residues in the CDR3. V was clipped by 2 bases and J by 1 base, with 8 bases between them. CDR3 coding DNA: TGTGCCAGCAGCCAATCCCGGTCCCAAGAGACCCAGTACTTC. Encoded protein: CASSQSRSQETQYF.

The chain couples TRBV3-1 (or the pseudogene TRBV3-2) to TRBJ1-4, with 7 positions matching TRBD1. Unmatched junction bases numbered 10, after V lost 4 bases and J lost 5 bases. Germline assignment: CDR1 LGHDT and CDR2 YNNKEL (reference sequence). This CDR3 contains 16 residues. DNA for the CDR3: TGTGCCAGCAGCCCAGCAGGGGGGACGCGGAATGAAAAACTGTTTTTT. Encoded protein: CASSPAGGTRNEKLFF.

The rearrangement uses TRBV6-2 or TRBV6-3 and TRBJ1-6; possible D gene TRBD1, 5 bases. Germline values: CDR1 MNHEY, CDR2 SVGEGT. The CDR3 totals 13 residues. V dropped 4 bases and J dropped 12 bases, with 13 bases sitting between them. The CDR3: CASSFQGGEPLHF. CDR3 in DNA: TGTGCCAGCAGTTTTCAGGGCGGGGAACCCCTCCACTTT.

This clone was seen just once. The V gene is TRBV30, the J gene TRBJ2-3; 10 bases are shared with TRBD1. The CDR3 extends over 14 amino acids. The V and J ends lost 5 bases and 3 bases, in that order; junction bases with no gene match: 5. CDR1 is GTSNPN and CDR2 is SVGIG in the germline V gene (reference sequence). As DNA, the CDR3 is TGTGCCTGGGAAAGGGACAGGGGAACAGATACGCAGTATTTT. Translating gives CAWERDRGTDTQYF.

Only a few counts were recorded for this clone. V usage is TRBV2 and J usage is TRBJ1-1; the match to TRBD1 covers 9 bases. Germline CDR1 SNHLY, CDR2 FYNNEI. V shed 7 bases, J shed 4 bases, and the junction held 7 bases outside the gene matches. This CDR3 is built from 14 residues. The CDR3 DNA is TGTGCCAGCATAGGGACAGGGAAGAGCACTGAAGCTTTCTTT. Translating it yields CASIGTGKSTEAFF. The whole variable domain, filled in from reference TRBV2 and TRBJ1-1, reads EPEVTQTPSHQVTQMGQEVILRCVPISNHLYFYWYRQILGQKVEFLVSFYNNEISEKSEIFDDQFSVERPDGSNFTLKIRSTKLEDSAMYFCASIGTGKSTEAFFGQGTRLTVV.

In nucleotides, the CDR3 is TGTGCCAGCAGTGCCTACAGGGACGATGGCTACACCTTC. This encodes CASSAYRDDGYTF. The chain couples TRBV2 to TRBJ1-2; TRBD1 might be the D (6 bases). This CDR3 contains 13 residues. The V and J ends lost 4 bases and 6 bases respectively, with 12 bases between them. In germline, CDR1 is SNHLY, CDR2 FYNNEI.

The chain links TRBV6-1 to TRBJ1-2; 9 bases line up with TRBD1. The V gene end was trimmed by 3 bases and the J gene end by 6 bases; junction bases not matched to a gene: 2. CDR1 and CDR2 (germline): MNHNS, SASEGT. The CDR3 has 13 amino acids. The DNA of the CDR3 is TGTGCCAGCAGTGAGGACAGGGGAGATGGCTACACCTTC. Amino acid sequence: CASSEDRGDGYTF.

CDR3 coding DNA: TGCAGCGTTGAAACGACTAGTATTAATGAGCAGTTCTTC. It translates to CSVETTSINEQFF. This chain joins TRBV29-1 and TRBJ2-1; D possibly corresponds to TRBD2 (6 bases). This CDR3 spans 13 amino acids. CDR1 is SQVTM, CDR2 ANQGSEA, per germline. Trimming removed 2 bases at V and 7 bases at J, with 12 bases between.

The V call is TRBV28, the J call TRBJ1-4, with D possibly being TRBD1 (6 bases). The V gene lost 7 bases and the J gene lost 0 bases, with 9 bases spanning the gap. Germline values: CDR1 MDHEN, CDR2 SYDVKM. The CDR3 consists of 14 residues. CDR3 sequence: CASITGPTNEKLFF. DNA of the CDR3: TGTGCCAGCATTACAGGGCCAACTAATGAAAAACTGTTTTTT.

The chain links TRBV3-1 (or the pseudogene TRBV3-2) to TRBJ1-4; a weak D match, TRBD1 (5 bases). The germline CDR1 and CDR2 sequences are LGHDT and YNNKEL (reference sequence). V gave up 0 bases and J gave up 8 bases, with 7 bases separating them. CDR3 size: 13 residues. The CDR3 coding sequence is TGTGCCAGCAGCCAAGAGGGGGGAGAAAAACTGTTTTTT. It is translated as CASSQEGGEKLFF.

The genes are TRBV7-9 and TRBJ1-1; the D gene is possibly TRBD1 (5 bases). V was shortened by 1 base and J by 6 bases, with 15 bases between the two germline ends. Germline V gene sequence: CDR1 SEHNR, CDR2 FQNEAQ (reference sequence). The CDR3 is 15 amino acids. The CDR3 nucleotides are TGTGCCAGCAGCTTAGGCTCAGGGAGGTCTGCTGAAGCTTTCTTT. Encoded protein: CASSLGSGRSAEAFF.

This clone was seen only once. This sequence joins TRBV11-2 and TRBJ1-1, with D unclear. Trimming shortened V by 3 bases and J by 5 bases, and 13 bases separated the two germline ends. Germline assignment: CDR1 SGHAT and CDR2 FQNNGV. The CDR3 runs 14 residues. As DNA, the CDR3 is TGTGCCAGCAGCTTTACCCGACGGGAAACTGAAGCTTTCTTT. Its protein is CASSFTRRETEAFF.

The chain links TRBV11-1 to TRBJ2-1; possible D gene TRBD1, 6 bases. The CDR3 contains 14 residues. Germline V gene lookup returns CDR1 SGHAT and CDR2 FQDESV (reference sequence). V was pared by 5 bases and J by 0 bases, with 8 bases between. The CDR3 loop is CASSQGSSYNEQFF. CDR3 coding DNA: TGTGCCAGCAGCCAGGGGAGCTCCTACAATGAGCAGTTCTTC.

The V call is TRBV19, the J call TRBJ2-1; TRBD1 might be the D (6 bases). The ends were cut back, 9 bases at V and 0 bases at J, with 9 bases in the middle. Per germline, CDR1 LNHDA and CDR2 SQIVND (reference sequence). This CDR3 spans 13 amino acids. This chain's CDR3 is CASRDNSYNEQFF. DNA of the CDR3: TGTGCCAGCCGGGACAACTCCTACAATGAGCAGTTCTTC.

The DNA of the CDR3 is TGTGCCAGCAGCCAATATAATGCAGGGGGCACTGAAGCTTTCTTT. It translates to CASSQYNAGGTEAFF. The chain has TRBV6-5 and TRBJ1-1, with TRBD1 matching over 7 bases. Trimming took 6 bases from V and 4 from J; bases not matched to a gene: 11. The CDR3 has 15 amino acids. Per germline, CDR1 MNHEY and CDR2 SVGAGI.